A single sample gave rise to the 15 T cell receptor beta chains below, sequenced in a study of blood T cell repertoires in COVID-19. Sequencing used immunoSEQ multiplex PCR; TCRdb keeps in-frame clones, though not all of them. In the table there are around 100,000 clones, 80% to 95% of which are singletons. Sample: peripheral blood. Receptors originate from a man aged 18-30 years with acute or convalescent COVID-19.

The chain is built from TRBV18 and TRBJ2-5; tentative D call: TRBD2 (6 bases). Per the germline V gene, CDR1 is KGHSH and CDR2 is LQKENI. The germline V and J ends were trimmed by 4 bases and 5 bases, with 14 bases remaining between them. The CDR3 consists of 14 residues. The CDR3 DNA reads as TGTGCCAGCTCACTGGGACTCGGTGGGGAGACCCAGTACTTC. Translated: CASSLGLGGETQYF. The variable domain in full, completed from reference TRBV18 and TRBJ2-5, reads NAGVMQNPRHLVRRRGQEARLRCSPMKGHSHVYWYRQLPEEGLKFMVYLQKENIIDESGMPKERFSAEFPKEGPSILRIQQVVRGDSAAYFCASSLGLGGETQYFGPGTRLLVL.

The chain links TRBV13 to TRBJ2-3; the match to TRBD2 covers 13 bases. The CDR3 contains 17 residues. The V and J ends lost 5 bases and 2 bases, in that order; junction bases with no gene match: 7. The V gene's germline CDR1 is PRHDT and CDR2 FYEKMQ (reference sequence). CDR3 protein: CASSPGLAGVITDTQYF. The CDR3 region has the DNA TGTGCCAGCAGCCCCGGACTAGCGGGGGTTATCACAGATACGCAGTATTTT.

This sequence joins TRBV13 and TRBJ2-5; 8 bases map to TRBD1. Germline trimming cut 8 bases from V and 2 bases from J; bases unmatched to any gene: 7. This CDR3 has 14 residues. The V gene's germline CDR1 is PRHDT and CDR2 FYEKMQ (reference sequence). CDR3 protein: CASSRDRQQETQYF. Written as DNA, the CDR3 is TGTGCCAGCTCCCGGGACAGGCAGCAAGAGACCCAGTACTTC.

The J gene is TRBJ2-3, the V gene TRBV7-7; the D is unclear. From germline, CDR1 is SSHAT and CDR2 FNYEAQ (reference sequence). The CDR3 length is 15 residues. V lost 1 base and J 0 bases, leaving 8 bases between the germline ends. The CDR3 nucleotides are TGTGCCAGCAGCTTAGTCCCAACTAGCACAGATACGCAGTATTTT. Its translation is CASSLVPTSTDTQYF.

The V call is TRBV11-2, the J call TRBJ1-5, with TRBD1 matching over 8 bases. The CDR3 covers 14 residues. Germline CDR1 SGHAT, CDR2 FQNNGV. The V and J ends lost 6 bases and 5 bases, in that order; junction bases with no gene match: 6. The CDR3 reads CASSRGQVDQPQHF. CDR3 coding DNA: TGTGCCAGCAGTCGGGGACAGGTAGATCAGCCCCAGCATTTT. The variable domain in full, with the rest retrieved from reference TRBV11-2 and TRBJ1-5, is EAGVAQSPRYKIIEKRQSVAFWCNPISGHATLYWYQQILGQGPKLLIQFQNNGVVDDSQLPKDRFSAERLKGVDSTLKIQPAKLEDSAVYLCASSRGQVDQPQHFGDGTRLSIL.

This clone turned up a few times. This rearrangement joins TRBV24-1 to TRBJ1-5; weak D call: TRBD1 (6 bases). From germline, CDR1 is KGHDR and CDR2 SFDVKD. V gave up 5 bases and J gave up 0 bases, with 13 bases separating them. CDR3 length: 16 residues. The CDR3 DNA follows: TGTGCCACCAGTGGGACTCAGGGGCATAGCAATCAGCCCCAGCATTTT. Protein product: CATSGTQGHSNQPQHF.

The genes are TRBV27 and TRBJ1-5, with 7 bases that match TRBD1. The CDR3 has 14 amino acids. Germline values: CDR1 MNHEY, CDR2 SMNVEV (reference sequence). The trim removed 6 bases at V and 0 bases at J, leaving 2 bases unmatched. CDR3 loop: CASSRQGSNQPQHF. The CDR3 DNA reads as TGTGCCAGCAGCCGACAGGGTAGCAATCAGCCCCAGCATTTT.

On this clone: This sample also contains other DNA sequences that code for the same CDR3. V usage is TRBV2 and J usage is TRBJ2-2, with 11 bases aligning to TRBD2. The germline CDR1 and CDR2 sequences are SNHLY and FYNNEI. V shed 2 bases, J shed 5 bases, and the junction held 4 bases outside the gene matches. The CDR3 totals 16 residues. The CDR3 DNA reads TGTGCCAGCAGTGAACTAGCGGGGGGAAGTACCGGGGAGCTGTTTTTT. Its protein product is CASSELAGGSTGELFF.

The chain carries TRBV12-3 or TRBV12-4 and TRBJ2-5; 8 positions agree with TRBD1. The CDR3 runs 13 residues. V was clipped by 8 bases and J by 3 bases; unmatched bases: 5. In nucleotides, the CDR3 is TGTGCCAGCCTGTCAGGGGGCAAAGAGACCCAGTACTTC. Protein sequence: CASLSGGKETQYF.

The chain links TRBV19 to TRBJ2-4; no clear D. There are 14 residues in the CDR3. With 6 bases removed from V and 0 bases from J, the gap between germline ends came to 9 bases. The germline V gene has CDR1 LNHDA and CDR2 SQIVND (reference sequence). This CDR3 reads CASSLSLAKNIQYF. In DNA form, the CDR3 reads TGTGCCAGTAGCTTGAGTTTAGCCAAAAACATTCAGTACTTC.

J is TRBJ1-5 and V is TRBV3-1 (or the pseudogene TRBV3-2); possible D gene TRBD1, 6 bases. Trimming stripped 1 base from V and 5 bases from J, with 12 bases between. This CDR3 comprises 15 residues. Germline V gives CDR1 LGHDT, CDR2 YNNKEL (reference sequence). The CDR3 sequence is CASSQGLDSYQPQHF. The CDR3 DNA sequence: TGTGCCAGCAGCCAAGGGTTGGACAGTTATCAGCCCCAGCATTTT.

V gene TRBV5-1 combines with J gene TRBJ2-5; maybe TRBD1 (5 bases). The CDR3 has 15 residues. V dropped 0 bases and J dropped 7 bases, with 16 bases sitting between them. Per germline, CDR1 SGHRS and CDR2 YFSETQ. The CDR3 nucleotides are TGCGCCAGCAGCTTGGCCCAGGGCGAAAGTGTGACCCAGTACTTC. Protein: CASSLAQGESVTQYF.

This clone was counted many times. This chain links TRBV7-8 with TRBJ2-1; 8 bases are shared with TRBD1. The CDR3 contains 15 residues. Germline CDR1 is SGHVS and CDR2 is FQNEAQ. The V segment lost 1 base and the J segment 6 bases; nucleotides outside the gene matches: 5. The CDR3 is CASSLVTGGSNEQFF. CDR3 nucleotides: TGTGCCAGCAGCTTAGTAACAGGGGGTAGCAATGAGCAGTTCTTC.

The gene calls are TRBV4-2 and TRBJ2-7; 7 nucleotides line up with TRBD1. Germline trimming cut 0 bases from V and 1 base from J; bases unmatched to any gene: 3. Germline V gives CDR1 LGHNA, CDR2 YNFKEQ. There are 15 residues in the CDR3. CDR3 residues: CASSQETGESYEQYF. DNA for the CDR3: TGTGCCAGCAGCCAAGAAACAGGGGAGTCCTACGAGCAGTACTTC.

The J gene is TRBJ2-1, the V gene TRBV15; 11 nucleotides match TRBD2. The CDR3 sequence is 13 residues long. Germline assignment: CDR1 LNHNV and CDR2 YYDKDF (reference sequence). With V trimmed by 7 bases and J by 7 bases, 3 bases remained unmatched. CDR3 protein: CATMGLADNEQFF. CDR3 DNA sequence: TGTGCCACCATGGGACTAGCGGATAATGAGCAGTTCTTC.